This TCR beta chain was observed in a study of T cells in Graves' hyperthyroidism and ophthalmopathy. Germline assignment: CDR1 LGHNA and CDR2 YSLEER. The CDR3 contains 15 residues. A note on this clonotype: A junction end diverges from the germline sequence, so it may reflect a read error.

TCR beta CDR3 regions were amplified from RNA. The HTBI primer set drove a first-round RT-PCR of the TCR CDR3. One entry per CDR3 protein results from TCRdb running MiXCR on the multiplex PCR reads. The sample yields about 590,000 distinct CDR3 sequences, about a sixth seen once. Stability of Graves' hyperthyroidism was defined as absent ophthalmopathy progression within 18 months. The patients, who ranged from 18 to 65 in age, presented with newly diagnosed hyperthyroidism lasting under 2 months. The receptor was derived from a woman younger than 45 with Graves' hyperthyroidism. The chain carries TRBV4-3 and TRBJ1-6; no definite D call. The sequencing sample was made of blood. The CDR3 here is CASNQDPRENSPLHF. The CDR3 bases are TGCGCCAGCAACCAAGACCCAAGGGAAAATTCACCCCTCCACTTT.